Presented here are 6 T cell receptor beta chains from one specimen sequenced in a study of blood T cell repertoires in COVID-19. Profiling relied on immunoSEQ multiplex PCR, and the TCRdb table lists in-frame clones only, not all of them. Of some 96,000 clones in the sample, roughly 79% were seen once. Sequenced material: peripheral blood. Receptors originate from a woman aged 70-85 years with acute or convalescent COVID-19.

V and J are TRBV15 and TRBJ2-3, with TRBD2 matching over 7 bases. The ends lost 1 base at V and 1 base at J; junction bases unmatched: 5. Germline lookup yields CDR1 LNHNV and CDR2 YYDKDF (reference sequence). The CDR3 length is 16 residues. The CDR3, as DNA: TGTGCCACCAGCAGAGGGGGGGGAGTGGGCACAGATACGCAGTATTTT. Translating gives CATSRGGGVGTDTQYF.

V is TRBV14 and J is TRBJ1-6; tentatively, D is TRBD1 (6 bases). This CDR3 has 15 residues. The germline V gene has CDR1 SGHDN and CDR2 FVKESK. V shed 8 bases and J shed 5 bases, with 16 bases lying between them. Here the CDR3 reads CASRRRGGNNSPLHF. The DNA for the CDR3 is TGTGCCAGCCGGCGGAGGGGGGGAAATAATTCACCCCTCCACTTT.

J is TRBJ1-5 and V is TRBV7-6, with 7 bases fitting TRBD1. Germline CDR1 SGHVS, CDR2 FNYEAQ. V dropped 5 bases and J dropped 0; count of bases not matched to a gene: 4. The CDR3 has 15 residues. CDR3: CASSLTGNSNQPQHF. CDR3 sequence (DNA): TGTGCCAGCAGCCTGACAGGGAATAGCAATCAGCCCCAGCATTTT.

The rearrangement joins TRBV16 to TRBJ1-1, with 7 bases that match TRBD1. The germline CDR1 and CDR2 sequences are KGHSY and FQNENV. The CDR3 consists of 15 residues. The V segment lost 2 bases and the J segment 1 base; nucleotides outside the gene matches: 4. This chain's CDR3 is CASSQPGTENTEAFF. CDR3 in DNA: TGTGCCAGCAGCCAACCCGGGACAGAGAACACTGAAGCTTTCTTT.

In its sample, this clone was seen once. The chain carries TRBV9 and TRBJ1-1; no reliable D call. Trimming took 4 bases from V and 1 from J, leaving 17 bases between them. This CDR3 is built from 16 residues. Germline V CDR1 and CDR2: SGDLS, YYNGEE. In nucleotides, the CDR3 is TGTGCCAGCAGCCCGTCCTATCTAGTTCCGAACACTGAAGCTTTCTTT. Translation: CASSPSYLVPNTEAFF.

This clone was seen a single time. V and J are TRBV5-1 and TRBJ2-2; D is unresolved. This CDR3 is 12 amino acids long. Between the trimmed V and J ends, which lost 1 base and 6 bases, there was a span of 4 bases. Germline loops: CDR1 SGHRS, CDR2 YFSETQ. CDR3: CASSLTAGELFF. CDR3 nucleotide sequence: TGCGCCAGCAGCTTGACAGCCGGGGAGCTGTTTTTT.